This passage covers 7 T cell receptor beta chains from one sample sequenced in a study of cytotoxic CD8 clonotypes in ibrutinib-treated CLL. The assay was immunoSEQ multiplex PCR, and TCRdb's table has in-frame clones only and misses some. The repertoire has 50,000 or so clones, around four fifths of them found once; the top ten carry about a fifth. Sample: PBMCs, taken after 24 months of ibrutinib treatment. The receptors were gathered from a human donor with chronic lymphocytic leukemia.

V and J are TRBV7-9 and TRBJ2-1; TRBD2 aligns across 13 bases. Unmatched junction bases numbered 8, after V lost 2 bases and J lost 7 bases. Germline-derived CDR1 and CDR2 are SEHNR and FQNEAQ (reference sequence). This CDR3 region has 17 residues. The CDR3 DNA reads as TGTGCCAGCAGCTTATTGTTAAGACTAGCGGGAGGAAATGAGCAGTTCTTC. Residues: CASSLLLRLAGGNEQFF.

The chain uses TRBV11-2 and TRBJ1-2; D is unclear. Germline V gene data show CDR1 as SGHAT and CDR2 as FQNNGV. This CDR3 has 13 residues. The V gene lost 1 base and the J gene lost 3 bases, with 6 bases spanning the gap. The CDR3 coding sequence is TGTGCCAGCAGCTTAGGCGAGGACTATGGCTACACCTTC. As protein: CASSLGEDYGYTF.

V gene TRBV14 combines with J gene TRBJ1-1; D uncertain. This CDR3 is built from 12 residues. Germline V lookup: CDR1 SGHDN, CDR2 FVKESK. V was trimmed by 8 bases and J by 6 bases, leaving 13 bases between them. In DNA, the CDR3 is TGTGCCAGCGGTACACCTGGGGCTGAAGCTTTCTTT. It specifies CASGTPGAEAFF.

J is TRBJ2-3 and V is TRBV30, with TRBD2 matching over 10 bases. V was clipped by 0 bases and J by 3 bases; unmatched bases: 9. Germline CDR1 GTSNPN, CDR2 SVGIG (reference sequence). The CDR3 runs to 17 residues. The CDR3 bases are TGTGCCTGGAGTGTAGGGTGGTCTAGCGGGAGTACAGATACGCAGTATTTT. It encodes CAWSVGWSSGSTDTQYF.

The rearrangement uses TRBV2 and TRBJ1-1; tentatively, D is TRBD1 (5 bases). From germline, CDR1 is SNHLY and CDR2 FYNNEI. V lost 6 bases to trimming and J lost 0 bases, with 14 bases between them. This CDR3 has 15 amino acids. The CDR3: CASSRDGELNTEAFF. The CDR3 coding sequence is TGTGCCAGCAGCCGGGACGGCGAACTGAACACTGAAGCTTTCTTT. Variable domain in full (rest from reference TRBV2 and TRBJ1-1): EPEVTQTPSHQVTQMGQEVILRCVPISNHLYFYWYRQILGQKVEFLVSFYNNEISEKSEIFDDQFSVERPDGSNFTLKIRSTKLEDSAMYFCASSRDGELNTEAFFGQGTRLTVV.

The V call is TRBV7-9, the J call TRBJ2-7, with 10 positions matching TRBD1. With 5 bases clipped from V and 2 bases from J, the junction kept 3 bases outside the gene matches. Germline V gene data show CDR1 as SEHNR and CDR2 as FQNEAQ (reference sequence). The CDR3 is 14 residues long. The CDR3 coding sequence is TGTGCCAGCAGCGCTGGGACAGGGGCCTACGAGCAGTACTTC. Encoded protein: CASSAGTGAYEQYF.

The chain links TRBV4-1 to TRBJ2-6; no firm D call. Trimming stripped 0 bases from V and 8 bases from J, with 5 bases between. Germline V CDR1 and CDR2: MGHRA, YSYEKL. The length of the CDR3 is 13 residues. DNA of the CDR3: TGCGCCAGCAGCCAAGATCACCCCAACGTCCTGACTTTC. The encoded protein is CASSQDHPNVLTF.